Below are 15 T cell receptor beta chains sequenced from a single sample in a study of metastatic and nonmetastatic thyroid tumors. TCRdb re-analyzed the PCR reads through MiXCR. This repertoire shows just over 30,000 clones, roughly 19% found once; its top ten account for under 25%. Each patient came to thyroid surgery without any prior treatment (of any kind). The specimen was blood. These receptors were taken from a female donor with papillary thyroid cancer or a benign thyroid nodule (not recorded which). Some clones in this sample may be carry-over from other donors' samples.

This clone appeared once. The chain joins TRBV6-1 to TRBJ1-4; weak D call: TRBD1 (5 bases). Germline V gene lookup returns CDR1 MNHNS and CDR2 SASEGT. CDR3 size: 14 residues. Deletions cut 7 bases from V and 7 bases from J, with 16 bases between. The CDR3 sequence: CASKAGLGSEKLFF. CDR3 coding DNA: TGTGCCAGCAAGGCGGGGCTCGGGAGTGAAAAACTGTTTTTT.

The chain uses TRBV30 and TRBJ1-5, with 7 bases fitting TRBD1. In germline, CDR1 is GTSNPN, CDR2 SVGIG (reference sequence). J was trimmed by 5 bases and V by 0 bases; bases with no gene match: 1. CDR3 length equals 13 residues. CDR3 nucleotides: TGTGCCTGGAGTGTTGGACAGGATCAGCCCCAGCATTTT. This encodes CAWSVGQDQPQHF.

This clone came up many times. A much larger clone lies a single base off, so this may be a read error. This chain uses TRBV19 with TRBJ2-7; 7 bases fit TRBD2. With V trimmed by 3 bases and J by 6 bases, 8 bases remained unmatched. Per germline, CDR1 LNHDA and CDR2 SQIVND (reference sequence). This CDR3 is 14 amino acids long. In DNA, the CDR3 is TGTGCCAGTAGTATTGGGGGAGGGATCGGCGAGCAGTACTTC. Encoded protein: CASSIGGGIGEQYF.

This clone occurred a few times. The chain couples TRBV19 to TRBJ2-7; 10 nucleotides line up with TRBD1. Germline V lookup: CDR1 LNHDA, CDR2 SQIVND (reference sequence). The J segment lost 3 bases and the V segment lost 5 bases, leaving 4 bases of the junction unmatched. This CDR3 has 14 amino acids. In DNA, the CDR3 is TGTGCCAGTAGTGAGACAGGGGGCTTCTACGAGCAGTACTTC. It specifies CASSETGGFYEQYF.

This clone has a count of ten or more. This chain uses TRBV6-2 or TRBV6-3 with TRBJ2-3, with D tentatively TRBD1 or TRBD2 (5 bases each). Trimming left V 7 bases short and J 2 bases short, with 10 bases between. This CDR3 has 13 amino acids. The germline CDR1 and CDR2 sequences are MNHEY and SVGEGT. CDR3 sequence reads: CASTRDLTDTQYF. In DNA, the CDR3 is TGTGCCAGCACCAGGGACCTCACAGATACGCAGTATTTT.

Concerning this clone: A clone one base away is much larger, so this may be a read error. The J gene is TRBJ2-1, the V gene TRBV5-3; D unresolved. TRBV5-3 is an open reading frame whose function is uncertain. V dropped 9 bases and J dropped 4 bases, with 14 bases sitting between them. CDR3 length: 13 residues. The CDR3 region is CATSPGPYNEQFF. CDR3 coding DNA: TGTGCCACCTCCCCGGGTCCTTACAATGAGCAGTTCTTC.

This clone was seen at least ten times. The CDR3 protein is CASSKGANYGYTF. The CDR3 DNA is TGCGCCAGCAGTAAGGGGGCAAACTATGGCTACACCTTC. V usage is TRBV10-1 and J usage is TRBJ1-2; 7 nucleotides align to TRBD1. Germline V gene sequence: CDR1 WNHNN, CDR2 SYGVQD (reference sequence). V was pared by 5 bases and J by 2 bases, with 2 bases of the junction left unmatched. The CDR3 contains 13 residues.

This clone was detected a few times. The rearrangement uses TRBV6-1 and TRBJ2-3, with a tentative D call TRBD2 (5 bases). Germline CDR1 MNHNS, CDR2 SASEGT. CDR3 length: 14 residues. With 5 bases removed from V and 6 bases from J, the gap between germline ends came to 15 bases. CDR3 DNA: TGTGCCAGCAGTCCCTCGCCGGGCGGGGATACGCAGTATTTT. Residues: CASSPSPGGDTQYF.

This sequence joins TRBV11-1 and TRBJ2-3, with TRBD2 identical over 9 bases. The V and J ends lost 5 bases and 5 bases, in that order; junction bases with no gene match: 11. CDR1 and CDR2 from the germline V gene are SGHAT and FQDESV (reference sequence). The CDR3 contains 16 residues. The CDR3 nucleotides are TGTGCCAGCAGCACCGCGGGCGGGGGGGCCGAAGATACGCAGTATTTT. Protein sequence: CASSTAGGGAEDTQYF.

CDR3 DNA sequence: TGCAGTGCTACCCGAGCGGGAGGAAGCACAGATACGCAGTATTTT. Its translation: CSATRAGGSTDTQYF. This chain links TRBV20-1 with TRBJ2-3; the match to TRBD2 covers 9 bases. This CDR3 region has 15 residues. V was pared by 4 bases and J by 0 bases, with 5 bases of the junction left unmatched. Germline V lookup: CDR1 DFQATT, CDR2 SNEGSKA (reference sequence).

The gene calls are TRBV11-3 and TRBJ2-1; TRBD2 aligns across 10 bases. The length of the CDR3 is 13 residues. CDR1 is SGHNT, CDR2 YENEEA, per germline. The ends lost 8 bases at V and 3 bases at J; junction bases unmatched: 1. Written as DNA, the CDR3 is TGTGCCAGCCGGACTAGCGGCTACAATGAGCAGTTCTTC. Translating it yields CASRTSGYNEQFF.

This clone was detected many times. The genes are TRBV5-4 and TRBJ1-2, with D possibly TRBD1 on 5 matching bases. CDR1 SGHNT and CDR2 YYREEE come from the germline V gene (reference sequence). CDR3 size: 15 residues. V was pared by 4 bases and J by 0 bases, with 13 bases between. CDR3 sequence: CASSSVRGPNYGYTF. The CDR3, as DNA: TGTGCCAGCAGCAGCGTAAGGGGACCTAACTATGGCTACACCTTC.

This clone has more than one count but fewer than ten. The junction shows a germline mismatch at one end, possibly a read error. The chain combines TRBV11-2 with TRBJ2-2; no reliable D call. Germline V CDR1 and CDR2: SGHAT, FQNNGV. The CDR3 is 14 residues long. The CDR3 nucleotides read TGTGCCGGCAGCTTAGATTTGTTCGCCGGGGAGCTGTTTTTT. It specifies CAGSLDLFAGELFF.

Concerning this clone: With a much larger clone just one base away, this may be a read error. The genes are TRBV7-9 and TRBJ2-4, with a possible D match to TRBD1 (6 bases). The CDR3 covers 16 residues. Trimming stripped 1 base from V and 6 bases from J, with 16 bases between. CDR1 is SEHNR, CDR2 FQNEAQ, per germline (reference sequence). For the CDR3, the DNA is TGTGCCAGCAGCTTAGGCGCAGGGGTAACCAGAAACATTCAGTACTTC. Its protein product is CASSLGAGVTRNIQYF.

This clone was seen many times. This chain joins TRBV19 and TRBJ1-2; a possible D gene is TRBD1 (5 bases). The CDR3 is 13 residues long. V gave up 5 bases and J gave up 6 bases, with 13 bases separating them. Germline V CDR1 and CDR2: LNHDA, SQIVND (reference sequence). Written as DNA, the CDR3 is TGTGCCAGTAGTGGACACCCTGGGGATGGCTACACCTTC. Translated: CASSGHPGDGYTF.